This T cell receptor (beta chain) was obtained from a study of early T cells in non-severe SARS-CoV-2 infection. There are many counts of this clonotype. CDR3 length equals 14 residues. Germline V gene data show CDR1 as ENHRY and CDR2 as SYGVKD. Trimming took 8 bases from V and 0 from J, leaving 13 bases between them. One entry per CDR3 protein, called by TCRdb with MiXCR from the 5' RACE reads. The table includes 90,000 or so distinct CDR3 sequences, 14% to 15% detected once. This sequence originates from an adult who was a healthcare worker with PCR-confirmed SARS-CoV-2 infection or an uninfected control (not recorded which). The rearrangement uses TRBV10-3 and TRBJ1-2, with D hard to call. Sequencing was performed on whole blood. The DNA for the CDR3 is TGTGCCATCTCTCCAGGACTGACTAACTATGGCTACACCTTC. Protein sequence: CAISPGLTNYGYTF.